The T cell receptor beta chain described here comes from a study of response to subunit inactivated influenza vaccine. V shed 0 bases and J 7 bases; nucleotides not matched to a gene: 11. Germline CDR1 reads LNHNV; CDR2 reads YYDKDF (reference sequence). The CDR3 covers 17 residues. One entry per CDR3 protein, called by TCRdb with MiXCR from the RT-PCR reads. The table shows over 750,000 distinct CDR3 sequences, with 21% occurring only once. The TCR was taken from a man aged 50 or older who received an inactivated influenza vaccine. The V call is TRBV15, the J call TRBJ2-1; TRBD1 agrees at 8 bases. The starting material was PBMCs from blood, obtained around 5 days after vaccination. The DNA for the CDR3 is TGTGCCACCAGCAGAGATCCGGGGCAGGGGGCAAAAAATGAGCAGTTCTTC. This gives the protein CATSRDPGQGAKNEQFF.